Reported below is one T cell receptor (beta chain). What it binds is unknown. The data stem from a study of beta chain features in type 1 diabetes. The CDR3 contains 15 residues. The germline gives CDR1 MDHEN, CDR2 SYDVKM. V lost 5 bases, J lost 8 bases, and 18 bases lay in between. Points from the study as a whole: The study found fewer insertions and more deletions at VDJ junctions in type 1 diabetes patients.

Isolated RNA was reverse transcribed in full, so expressed TCRB transcripts were sequenced. Repertoires were generated with immunoSEQ multiplex PCR, while TCRdb's copy carries only in-frame clones and drops some. This table has over 350,000 clones, approximately 15% appearing once. The specimen was naive CD4+ T cells from blood. The sequence came from a woman in her late teens or twenties in good health. The chain combines TRBV28 with TRBJ1-4, with a weak D call TRBD1 (5 bases). This chain's CDR3 is CASSVEGLLSEKLFF. The CDR3 region has the DNA TGTGCCAGCAGTGTAGAGGGACTCCTCTCGGAAAAACTGTTTTTT.